The clone carrying this TCR beta chain was detected only a few times. The antigen remains undetermined. This sample was included in a study of blood T cells in healthy people across ages. Whole-study results and caveats: Diversity estimates from one million T cells were considered underestimates.

PCR was performed a second time for about 7 to 12 cycles using a sample-barcoded 5' primer and a J-beta primer mix. TCRdb called the 5' RACE reads again in MiXCR, with one record for every CDR3 protein. The sample has 1,500,000 or so distinct CDR3 sequences; 35% to 45% are singletons. CDR1 SGHDN and CDR2 FVKESK come from the germline V gene. V shed 1 base and J shed 3 bases, with 9 bases lying between them. This CDR3 has 15 residues. This clonotype originated in a woman under 30 in good health. Sequences were obtained from blood. The chain combines TRBV14 with TRBJ1-4; D not resolved. Written as DNA, the CDR3 is TGTGCCAGCAGCCAAGGAGGGAGGGCTAATGAAAAACTGTTTTTT. Encoded protein: CASSQGGRANEKLFF.